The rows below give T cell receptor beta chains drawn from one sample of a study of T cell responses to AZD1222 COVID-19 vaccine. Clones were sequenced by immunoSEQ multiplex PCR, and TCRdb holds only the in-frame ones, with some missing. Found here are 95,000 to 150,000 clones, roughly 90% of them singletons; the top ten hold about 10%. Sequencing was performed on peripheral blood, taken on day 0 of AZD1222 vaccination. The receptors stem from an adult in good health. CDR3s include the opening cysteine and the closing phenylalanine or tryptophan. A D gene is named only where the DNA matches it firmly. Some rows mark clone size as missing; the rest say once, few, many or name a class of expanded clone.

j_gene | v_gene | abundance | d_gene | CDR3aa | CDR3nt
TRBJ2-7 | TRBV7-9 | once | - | CASSLRDLTYEQYF | TGTGCCAGCAGTCTCAGGGACTTAACCTACGAGCAGTACTTC
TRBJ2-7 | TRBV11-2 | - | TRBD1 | CASSLGTAVYEQYF | TGTGCCAGCAGCCTTGGGACAGCCGTCTACGAGCAGTACTTC
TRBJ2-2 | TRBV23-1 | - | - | CASTPCGPDHTGELFF | TGCGCCAGCACCCCCTGCGGGCCAGACCACACCGGGGAGCTGTTTTTT
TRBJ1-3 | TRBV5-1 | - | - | CASRRDSSGNTIYF | TGCGCCAGCAGACGCGACAGCTCTGGAAACACCATATATTTT
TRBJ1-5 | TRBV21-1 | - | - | CASSKRRSDGAPNQPQHF | TGTGCCAGCAGCAAACGCCGATCCGACGGGGCCCCCAATCAGCCCCAGCATTTT
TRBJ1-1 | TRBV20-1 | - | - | CSASSDDAEAFF | TGCAGTGCTAGTAGTGACGACGCTGAAGCTTTCTTT
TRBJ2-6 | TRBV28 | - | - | CATQRSSGANVLTF | TGTGCCACCCAACGATCATCTGGGGCCAACGTCCTGACTTTC
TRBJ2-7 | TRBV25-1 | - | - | CASRPTGRSYEQYF | TGTGCCAGCAGGCCGACGGGACGTTCCTACGAGCAGTACTTC
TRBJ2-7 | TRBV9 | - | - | CASSVDGYPYEQYF | TGTGCCAGCAGCGTAGACGGGTACCCCTACGAGCAGTACTTC
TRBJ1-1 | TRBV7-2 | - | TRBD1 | CASSLLASTGGGNTEAFF | TGTGCCAGCAGCTTACTTGCCTCGACAGGGGGCGGAAACACTGAAGCTTTCTTT
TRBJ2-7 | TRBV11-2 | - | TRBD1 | CASSTGRGQAPYEQYF | TGTGCCAGCAGCACAGGCAGGGGACAGGCACCCTACGAGCAGTACTTC
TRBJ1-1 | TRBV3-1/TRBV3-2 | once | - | CASTWGTRKTEAFF | TGTGCCAGCACCTGGGGTACGAGGAAGACTGAAGCTTTCTTT
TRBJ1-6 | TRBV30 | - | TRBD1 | CAWSPRTGGKESPLHF | TGTGCCTGGAGTCCTCGGACAGGGGGCAAGGAGTCACCCCTCCACTTT
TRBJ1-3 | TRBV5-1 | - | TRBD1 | CASSLVGQGRKTGNTIYF | TGCGCCAGCAGCTTAGTTGGACAGGGGAGAAAAACTGGAAACACCATATATTTT
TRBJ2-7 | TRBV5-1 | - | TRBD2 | CASSYSSGGAYIYEQYF | TGCGCCAGCAGCTATTCTAGCGGGGGGGCTTACATCTACGAGCAGTACTTC